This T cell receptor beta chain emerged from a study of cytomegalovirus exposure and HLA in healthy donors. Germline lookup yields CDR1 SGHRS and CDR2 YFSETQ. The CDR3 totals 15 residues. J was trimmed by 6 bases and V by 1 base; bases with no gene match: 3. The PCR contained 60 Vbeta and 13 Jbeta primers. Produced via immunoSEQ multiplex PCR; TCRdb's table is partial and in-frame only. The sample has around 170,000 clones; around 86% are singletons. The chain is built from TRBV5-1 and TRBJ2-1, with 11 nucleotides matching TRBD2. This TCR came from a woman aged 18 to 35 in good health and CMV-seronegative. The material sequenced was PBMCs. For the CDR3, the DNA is TGCGCCAGCAGCTTGTCACTAGCGGGGGCCAATGAGCAGTTCTTC. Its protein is CASSLSLAGANEQFF.